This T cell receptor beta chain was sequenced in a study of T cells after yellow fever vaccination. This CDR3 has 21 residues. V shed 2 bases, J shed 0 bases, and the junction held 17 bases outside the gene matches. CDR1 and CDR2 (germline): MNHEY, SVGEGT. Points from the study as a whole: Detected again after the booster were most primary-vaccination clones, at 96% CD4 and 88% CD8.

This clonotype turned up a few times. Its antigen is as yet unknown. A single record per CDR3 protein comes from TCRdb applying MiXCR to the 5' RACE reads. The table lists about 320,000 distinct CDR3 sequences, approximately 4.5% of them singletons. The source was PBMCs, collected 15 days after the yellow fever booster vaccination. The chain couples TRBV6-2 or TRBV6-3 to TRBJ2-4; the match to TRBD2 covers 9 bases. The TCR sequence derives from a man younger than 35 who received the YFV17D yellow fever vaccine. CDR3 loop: CASSYVRSALAGYLAKNIQYF. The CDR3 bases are TGTGCCAGCAGTTACGTCCGATCGGCGCTAGCGGGATACCTAGCCAAAAACATTCAGTACTTC.